Below, one T cell receptor beta chain is given with its context. Antigen specificity is unknown. This specimen comes from a study of cytomegalovirus exposure and HLA in healthy donors. Study-wide context: Of all 398 donors who were genotyped, 81% belonged to the Caucasian-associated ancestry cluster.

PCR amplification relied on 60 Vbeta primers (plus 13 Jbeta primers). In the study's own analysis: Later, an analysis found around 77 million unique TCR beta chains, and about 10 million of these were shared. Assay used: immunoSEQ multiplex PCR; TCRdb lists only in-frame clones, some missing. Clone size and the V and J calls come from that table; the DNA yielded D and trimming. This sample has fewer than 110,000 clones, with around 72% found just once. CDR3 length: 14 residues. Trimming took 8 bases from V and 10 from J, leaving 18 bases between them. The germline V gene has CDR1 SEHNR and CDR2 FQNEAQ (reference sequence). Study-level points and caveats: Later genetic work tied a missense DCLRE1C variant to beta-chain V and J trimming. According to the study, 160 or so TCR beta chains were cytomegalovirus-associated.

The V gene is TRBV7-9, the J gene TRBJ1-6, with TRBD1 as a possible D gene (5 bases). The TCR originated in a woman in her thirties or forties in good health and CMV-seropositive. Sequenced sample: PBMCs. CDR3 in DNA: TGTGCCAGCGAGATTGGGGCCGGTGAATCACCCCTCCACTTT. Amino acid sequence: CASEIGAGESPLHF.